The 26 T cell receptor beta chains listed next were all sequenced from one sample in a study of blood T cells in healthy people across ages. A second PCR, run for about 7 to 11 cycles, used a sample-barcoded 5' primer plus a J-beta primer mix. In TCRdb, the 5' RACE reads were re-called with MiXCR into one record per CDR3 protein. Of about 1.7 million distinct CDR3 sequences in the sample, 28% are singletons; the top ten hold over 7%. Sequenced material: blood. The receptors here all came from a woman aged 30 to 39 in good health.

The table lists this clonotype with a few counts. This chain uses TRBV5-1 with TRBJ2-3; a possible D gene is TRBD2 (7 bases). This CDR3 has 14 amino acids. V lost 4 bases to trimming and J lost 3 bases, with 12 bases between them. Germline lookup yields CDR1 SGHRS and CDR2 YFSETQ. Here the CDR3 reads CASSGGGATDTQYF. CDR3 sequence (DNA): TGCGCCAGCAGCGGAGGGGGGGCAACAGATACGCAGTATTTT.

This clonotype has ten or more counts. The chain combines TRBV20-1 with TRBJ2-3, with a weak D call TRBD2 (5 bases). CDR3 size: 11 residues. Trimming took off 6 bases at V and 6 bases at J, with 10 bases between the two ends. Germline V lookup: CDR1 DFQATT, CDR2 SNEGSKA (reference sequence). As DNA, the CDR3 is TGCAGTGCCTCCTCGGGGGATACGCAGTATTTT. Encoded protein: CSASSGDTQYF.

This clonotype was recorded once. The rearrangement joins TRBV5-1 to TRBJ1-4; D unresolved. Trimming left V 0 bases short and J 3 bases short, with 9 bases between. This CDR3 region has 15 residues. From germline, CDR1 is SGHRS and CDR2 YFSETQ. The chain's CDR3 is CASSLGYAANEKLFF. For the CDR3, the DNA is TGCGCCAGCAGCTTGGGATATGCAGCTAATGAAAAACTGTTTTTT. Based on the CDR3 plus reference TRBV5-1 and TRBJ1-4, the full variable domain is KAGVTQTPRYLIKTRGQQVTLSCSPISGHRSVSWYQQTPGQGLQFLFEYFSETQRNKGNFPGRFSGRQFSNSRSEMNVSTLELGDSALYLCASSLGYAANEKLFFGSGTQLSVL.

In this sample, this clonotype turned up many times. The rearrangement uses TRBV20-1 and TRBJ2-7; 9 bases are a match to TRBD1. The CDR3 is made up of 11 amino acids. Germline-derived CDR1 and CDR2 are DFQATT and SNEGSKA (reference sequence). CDR3 nucleotides: TGCAGCGCGACAGGGGGGAACGAGCAGTACTTC. Its translation is CSATGGNEQYF.

Remarks on this clonotype: The junction departs from germline at one end; a sequencing error may be responsible. The chain is built from TRBV10-2 and TRBJ2-2; 8 bases are shared with TRBD2. The CDR3 is made up of 17 amino acids. Germline CDR1 WSHSY, CDR2 SAAADI. The CDR3 spells CASSETGGGKNTGELFF. CDR3 in DNA: TGCGCCAGCAGTGAGACGGGGGGGGGAAAGAACACCGGGGAACTGTTTTTT.

This clonotype has at least ten counts. The chain uses TRBV18 and TRBJ2-1, with D perhaps TRBD2 (7 bases). V dropped 8 bases and J dropped 7 bases, with 15 bases sitting between them. The CDR3 totals 13 residues. The germline V gene has CDR1 KGHSH and CDR2 LQKENI. CDR3 coding DNA: TGTGCCAGCAGCCCAGGGAGGGGGAATGAGCAGTTCTTC. This codes for CASSPGRGNEQFF.

This clonotype turned up a few times. This chain connects TRBV3-1 to TRBJ2-2; D is ambiguous. The CDR3 has 13 amino acids. V was cut by 3 bases and J by 3 bases, with 5 bases left in between. Germline loops: CDR1 LGHDT, CDR2 YNNKEL (reference sequence). The CDR3 nucleotides read TGTGCCAGCAGCCACCGGGACACCGGGGAGCTGTTTTTT. Translated, it gives CASSHRDTGELFF.

This clonotype was observed a few times. The J gene is TRBJ2-1, the V gene TRBV20-1, with 9 bases that match TRBD1. The CDR3 length is 12 residues. J lost 9 bases, V lost 3 bases, and 3 bases had no gene match. Per germline, CDR1 DFQATT and CDR2 SNEGSKA (reference sequence). CDR3 in DNA: TGCAGTGCTAGGACAGGGGGATCTGAGCAGTTCTTC. It specifies CSARTGGSEQFF.

This clonotype was detected ten times or more. The chain joins TRBV5-1 to TRBJ1-1, with a possible D match to TRBD1 (5 bases). V was cut by 4 bases and J by 0 bases, with 19 bases left in between. Germline CDR1 is SGHRS and CDR2 is YFSETQ. The CDR3 loop spans 17 amino acids. The CDR3 is CASSPGLRDGLNTEAFF. The CDR3 DNA sequence: TGCGCCAGCAGCCCAGGTCTCCGGGACGGCTTGAACACTGAAGCTTTCTTT.

The chain is built from TRBV5-1 and TRBJ2-3; D tentatively fits TRBD1 or TRBD2 (6 bases each). Germline V gives CDR1 SGHRS, CDR2 YFSETQ. CDR3 length equals 16 residues. V was pared by 4 bases and J by 4 bases, with 19 bases between. The CDR3 coding sequence is TGCGCCAGCAGCCTCTCTAGATTAGGGGGGCCAGATACGCAGTATTTT. This gives the protein CASSLSRLGGPDTQYF.

A few counts support this clonotype. This sequence joins TRBV20-1 and TRBJ1-5; D perhaps matches TRBD1 (5 bases). Looked up from germline, CDR1 is DFQATT and CDR2 is SNEGSKA (reference sequence). CDR3 size: 14 residues. The ends were cut back, 3 bases at V and 5 bases at J, with 14 bases in the middle. In nucleotides, the CDR3 is TGCAGTGCTAGTTACGGGGGTAGGGATCAGCCCCAGCATTTT. Its translation: CSASYGGRDQPQHF.

The chain is built from TRBV20-1 and TRBJ2-3; 9 positions match TRBD2. CDR3 length equals 18 residues. Per germline, CDR1 DFQATT and CDR2 SNEGSKA (reference sequence). With V trimmed by 7 bases and J by 2 bases, 19 bases remained unmatched. The CDR3 nucleotides read TGCAGTGTCCGGGTCGGACTAGCGAAATCCCACACCACAGATACGCAGTATTTT. It specifies CSVRVGLAKSHTTDTQYF.

This clonotype was seen more than once but under ten times. J is TRBJ2-1 and V is TRBV2, with 9 positions matching TRBD1. Germline CDR1 reads SNHLY; CDR2 reads FYNNEI. This CDR3 has 12 amino acids. The ends lost 7 bases at V and 8 bases at J; junction bases unmatched: 3. Here the CDR3 DNA reads TGTGCCAGCAACAGGGGGCGCGATGAGCAGTTCTTC. Encoded protein: CASNRGRDEQFF.

V and J are TRBV12-3 or TRBV12-4 and TRBJ2-5; D is unclear. With 6 bases removed from V and 5 bases from J, the gap between germline ends came to 19 bases. The CDR3 is made up of 15 amino acids. The CDR3 coding sequence is TGTGCCAGCAGCCGACCCTGGCTAGGGAAGGAGACCCAGTACTTC. It specifies CASSRPWLGKETQYF.

This clonotype was detected many times. The chain couples TRBV10-3 to TRBJ2-5, with D perhaps being TRBD1 or TRBD2 (5 bases each). V lost 4 bases, J lost 5 bases, and 5 bases lay in between. The CDR3 sequence is 11 residues long. Germline CDR1 reads ENHRY; CDR2 reads SYGVKD. In DNA form, the CDR3 reads TGTGCCATCAGTGGGGGGGAGACCCAGTACTTC. This codes for CAISGGETQYF.

With regard to this clonotype: One end of the junction is discordant with germline, which a read error may explain. V is TRBV5-1 and J is TRBJ2-5, with TRBD1 identical over 11 bases. CDR1 and CDR2 from the germline V gene are SGHRS and YFSETQ. The CDR3 has 14 residues. The CDR3 protein is CAGSTDRGLETQYF. The CDR3 DNA reads as TGCGCCGGCAGCACGGACAGGGGGCTAGAGACCCAGTACTTC.

The genes are TRBV3-1 and TRBJ2-4; the D is unclear. The DNA end lines up better with TRBJ2-7; the J call may be wrong. CDR1 is LGHDT, CDR2 YNNKEL, per germline (reference sequence). This CDR3 region has 14 residues. The CDR3 spells CASSQDRETSEQYF. In nucleotides, the CDR3 is TGTGCCAGCAGCCAAGATAGGGAAACCAGCGAGCAGTACTTC.

This clonotype was picked up a small number of times. This sequence joins TRBV20-1 and TRBJ2-3, with TRBD2 matching 7 bases. The CDR3 totals 15 residues. V dropped 6 bases and J dropped 2; count of bases not matched to a gene: 11. Per the germline V gene, CDR1 is DFQATT and CDR2 is SNEGSKA (reference sequence). The DNA of the CDR3 is TGCAGTGCCACACCGACTAGCAGCAACACAGATACGCAGTATTTT. It translates to CSATPTSSNTDTQYF.

The chain employs TRBV6-6 and TRBJ2-5, with D possibly being TRBD1 (6 bases). The CDR3 has 13 residues. Germline CDR1 reads MNHNY; CDR2 reads SVGAGI (reference sequence). Trimming cost V 2 bases and J 4 bases, with 8 bases left between them. Here the CDR3 DNA reads TGTGCCAGCAGTTACGGGGGCCCAGAGACCCAGTACTTC. Protein product: CASSYGGPETQYF.

This chain joins TRBV20-1 and TRBJ1-1; TRBD1 is a possible D gene (5 bases). The CDR3 loop spans 13 amino acids. Germline-derived CDR1 and CDR2 are DFQATT and SNEGSKA (reference sequence). The CDR3 coding sequence is TGCATTTGCCAGGGCAGGTGGAGCACTGAAGCTTTCTTT. It yields the protein CICQGRWSTEAFF.

The genes are TRBV25-1 and TRBJ1-2; D ambiguous. The CDR3 spans 16 residues. The V gene's germline CDR1 is MGHDK and CDR2 SYGVNS. Trimming took 1 base from V and 3 from J, leaving 15 bases between them. CDR3 region: CASSEWRVGEDYGYTF. In nucleotides, the CDR3 is TGTGCCAGCAGTGAATGGCGAGTGGGCGAAGACTATGGCTACACCTTC.

The chain combines TRBV15 with TRBJ1-5; D uncertain. The V end was cut by 3 bases, the J end by 7 bases, with 10 bases between. CDR1 and CDR2 (germline): LNHNV, YYDKDF (reference sequence). The CDR3 is 13 amino acids. The CDR3 nucleotides are TGTGCCACCAGCAGTATAATTGGCCAGCCCCAGCATTTT. Protein sequence: CATSSIIGQPQHF.

This clonotype was seen at least ten times. The CDR3 region is CSARQDRGYEQYF. CDR3 coding DNA: TGCAGTGCTAGACAGGACAGGGGTTACGAGCAGTACTTC. The genes are TRBV20-1 and TRBJ2-7; 9 nucleotides match TRBD1. This CDR3 spans 13 amino acids. With 2 bases clipped from V and 4 bases from J, the junction kept 3 bases outside the gene matches. Germline CDR1 and CDR2: DFQATT and SNEGSKA (reference sequence).

This clonotype was recorded a few times. The rearrangement joins TRBV24-1 to TRBJ2-3; 8 nucleotides line up with TRBD2. The CDR3 has 15 amino acids. V shed 4 bases and J 2 bases; nucleotides not matched to a gene: 4. Germline CDR1 KGHDR, CDR2 SFDVKD. The DNA for the CDR3 is TGTGCCACCAGTGAAACTAGCGGTCTCACAGATACGCAGTATTTT. Translated, it gives CATSETSGLTDTQYF.

The V and J genes are TRBV5-6 and TRBJ2-7; D ambiguous. V lost 5 bases and J 10 bases, leaving 28 bases between the germline ends. The CDR3 has 16 residues. Per the germline V gene, CDR1 is SGHDT and CDR2 is YYEEEE. Written as DNA, the CDR3 is TGTGCCAGCAGTTCCCGTAACCGGGCCGATATACTGCCCCAGTACTTC. Translated: CASSSRNRADILPQYF.

The chain is built from TRBV15 and TRBJ2-3; D is possibly TRBD2 (6 bases). This CDR3 region has 14 residues. V dropped 8 bases and J dropped 1 base, with 13 bases sitting between them. Germline V lookup: CDR1 LNHNV, CDR2 YYDKDF (reference sequence). In DNA, the CDR3 is TGTGCCACCGGTAGACTAGAGGGCACAGATACGCAGTATTTT. Its translation is CATGRLEGTDTQYF.